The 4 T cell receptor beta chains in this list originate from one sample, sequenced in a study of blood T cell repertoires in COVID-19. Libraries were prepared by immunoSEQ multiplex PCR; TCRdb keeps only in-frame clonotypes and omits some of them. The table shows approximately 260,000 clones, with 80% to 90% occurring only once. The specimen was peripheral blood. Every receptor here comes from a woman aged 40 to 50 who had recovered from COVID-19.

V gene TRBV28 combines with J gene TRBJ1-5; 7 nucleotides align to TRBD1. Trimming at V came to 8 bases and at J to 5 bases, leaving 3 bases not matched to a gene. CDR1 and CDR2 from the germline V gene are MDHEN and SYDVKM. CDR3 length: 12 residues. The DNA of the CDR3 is TGTGCCAGCGGGACAGTGGATCAGCCCCAGCATTTT. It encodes CASGTVDQPQHF.

In nucleotides, the CDR3 is TGTGCCAGCAGTTTAGAGCGGGGACTTTACAATGAGCAGTTCTTC. This gives the protein CASSLERGLYNEQFF. The V gene is TRBV27, the J gene TRBJ2-1; 7 nucleotides match TRBD2. With V trimmed by 2 bases and J by 4 bases, 5 bases remained unmatched. Germline V gene data show CDR1 as MNHEY and CDR2 as SMNVEV (reference sequence). This CDR3 is built from 15 residues.

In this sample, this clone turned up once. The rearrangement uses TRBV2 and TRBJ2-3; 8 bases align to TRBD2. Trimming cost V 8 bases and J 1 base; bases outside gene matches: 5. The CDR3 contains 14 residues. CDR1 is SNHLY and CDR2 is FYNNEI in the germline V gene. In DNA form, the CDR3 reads TGTGCCAGCGCGGGGGGATTCCGCACAGATACGCAGTATTTT. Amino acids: CASAGGFRTDTQYF. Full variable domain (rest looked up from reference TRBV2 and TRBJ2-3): EPEVTQTPSHQVTQMGQEVILRCVPISNHLYFYWYRQILGQKVEFLVSFYNNEISEKSEIFDDQFSVERPDGSNFTLKIRSTKLEDSAMYFCASAGGFRTDTQYFGPGTRLTVL.

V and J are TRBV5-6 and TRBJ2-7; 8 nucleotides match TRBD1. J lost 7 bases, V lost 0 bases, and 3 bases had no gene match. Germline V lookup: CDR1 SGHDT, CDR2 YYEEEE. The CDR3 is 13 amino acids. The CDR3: CASSLGRQGEQYV. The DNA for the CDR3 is TGTGCCAGCAGCTTGGGACGACAGGGGGAGCAGTACGTC.